Below, 8 T cell receptor beta chains from the same sample are listed, as sequenced in a study of T cells after yellow fever vaccination. MiXCR, applied by TCRdb to the 5' RACE reads, yields one record per CDR3 protein. The sample shows 510,000 or so distinct CDR3 sequences, under 25% of them seen only once. The sample consisted of PBMCs, taken 15 days after the yellow fever booster vaccination. Receptors were obtained from a man younger than 40 who received the YFV17D yellow fever vaccine.

In its sample, this clonotype was seen a few times. The rearrangement uses TRBV7-3 and TRBJ2-3; possible D gene TRBD2, 5 bases. Per germline, CDR1 SGHTA and CDR2 FQGTGA. Trimming shortened V by 2 bases and J by 5 bases, and 17 bases separated the two germline ends. CDR3 size: 16 residues. CDR3 in amino acids: CASSLWPSSSRDTQYF. CDR3 nucleotides: TGTGCCAGCAGCTTATGGCCTAGCAGTTCCAGAGATACGCAGTATTTT.

The rearrangement uses TRBV11-2 and TRBJ2-7; the D gene is possibly TRBD1 (6 bases). Trimming took off 1 base at V and 6 bases at J, with 13 bases between the two ends. The CDR3 is 14 residues long. Germline values: CDR1 SGHAT, CDR2 FQNNGV. The DNA for the CDR3 is TGTGCCAGCAGCTTAGGGCGGACAGTGGGCGAGCAGTACTTC. Its translation is CASSLGRTVGEQYF.

CDR3 in DNA: TGTGCCAGCAGTGACAGGACTAGCGGGACCGGGGCCAACGTCCTGACTTTC. Protein sequence: CASSDRTSGTGANVLTF. The rearrangement joins TRBV27 to TRBJ2-6; 12 positions agree with TRBD2. Germline values: CDR1 MNHEY, CDR2 SMNVEV (reference sequence). The ends lost 5 bases at V and 4 bases at J; junction bases unmatched: 6. This CDR3 has 17 amino acids.

A few counts support this clonotype. J is TRBJ2-5 and V is TRBV12-3 or TRBV12-4; maybe TRBD1 (6 bases). Trimming pared 6 bases from V and 2 bases from J, leaving 16 bases between. CDR3 length: 15 amino acids. The CDR3: CASRTGTSKQETQYF. The CDR3 DNA is TGTGCCAGCAGAACCGGGACATCGAAACAAGAGACCCAGTACTTC.

This clonotype was seen only a few times. The chain couples TRBV24-1 to TRBJ2-1, with TRBD2 matching 7 bases. V trimming: 5 bases; J trimming: 3 bases; junction bases outside the gene matches: 12. Germline lookup yields CDR1 KGHDR and CDR2 SFDVKD. The CDR3 contains 17 residues. CDR3 bases: TGTGCCACCAGTGTTCCCGCAGGCGGGAGTAGCTACAATGAGCAGTTCTTC. Encoded protein: CATSVPAGGSSYNEQFF.

V usage is TRBV5-5 and J usage is TRBJ2-7, with 9 bases that match TRBD2. The germline gives CDR1 SGHKS, CDR2 YYEKEE (reference sequence). The J segment lost 7 bases and the V segment lost 3 bases, leaving 14 bases of the junction unmatched. The CDR3 loop spans 16 amino acids. This chain's CDR3 is CASSYGHSSGIGEQYF. DNA of the CDR3: TGTGCCAGCAGCTACGGCCACTCTAGCGGGATAGGAGAGCAGTACTTC.

The chain couples TRBV5-4 to TRBJ1-2, with 11 bases matching TRBD1. With 6 bases clipped from V and 4 bases from J, the junction kept 11 bases outside the gene matches. Germline V gives CDR1 SGHNT, CDR2 YYREEE (reference sequence). The CDR3 spans 16 residues. The CDR3, as DNA: TGTGCCAGCACCCAAACCGGGACAGGGGGTCTCTATGGCTACACCTTC. As protein: CASTQTGTGGLYGYTF.

This clonotype was recorded a few times. The chain couples TRBV12-3 or TRBV12-4 to TRBJ2-1; 9 bases agree with TRBD2. The J segment lost 7 bases and the V segment lost 3 bases, leaving 4 bases of the junction unmatched. The CDR3 loop spans 14 amino acids. The CDR3 is CASSFQAGGNEQFF. The CDR3 DNA follows: TGTGCCAGCAGTTTCCAAGCGGGAGGTAATGAGCAGTTCTTC.